This T cell receptor beta chain came from a study of T cell responses to AZD1222 COVID-19 vaccine. Whole-study results and caveats: Baseline seropositives among AZD1222 recipients totaled only six. Reportedly, close to half of spike-specific TCRs are directed against unmutated variant regions. CD4 TCRs covered the whole spike, strongest at regions 160-218 and 743-854.

As concerns this clone: The antigen remains undetermined.

Here immunoSEQ multiplex PCR was the method, and the copy in TCRdb shows in-frame clones only, minus some. In the table there are around 150,000 clones, approximately 88% of which are singletons. Material: peripheral blood, obtained on day 0 of AZD1222 vaccination. The clonotype originates from an adult in good health.

The DNA of the CDR3 is TGTGCCAGCAGCCTTCGTCCATACACCTACGAGCAGTACTTC. The encoded protein is CASSLRPYTYEQYF. V gene TRBV7-8 combines with J gene TRBJ2-7; D remains ambiguous. Germline loops: CDR1 SGHVS, CDR2 FQNEAQ. The CDR3 contains 14 residues. The V and J ends lost 5 bases and 2 bases respectively, with 13 bases between them.